Listed here are 21 T cell receptor delta chains from one sample, sequenced in a study of gamma-delta T cells after stem cell transplantation. TCRdb applied CATT to the RT-PCR reads for clone calling. The sample lists thousands of delta-chain clones, around 2.5% occurring once. Input material: gamma-delta T cells. Receptors originate from a human donor. It is not recorded whose cells these are; they may come from a transplant donor.

This clone was seen a few times. The TCRdb protein comes from a much larger clone and disagrees with this DNA's translation at residue 8, likely due to a read error; the protein given here is derived from the DNA. V and J are TRDV2 and TRDJ1; TRDD3 might be the D (5 bases). Germline CDR1 is GEAIGNYY and CDR2 is EKD. The V and J ends lost 0 bases and 1 base respectively, with 14 bases between them. This CDR3 is built from 16 residues. The CDR3 sequence: CACDTVGTNGTDKLIF. Written as DNA, the CDR3 is TGTGCCTGTGACACCGTGGGGACGAATGGCACCGATAAACTCATCTTT.

This clone has more than one count but fewer than ten. TCRdb's entry gives the protein of a much larger clone, which mismatches this DNA's translation at residue 3, likely from a read error; the protein reported here is translated from the DNA. The rearrangement links TRDV2 to TRDJ3; TRDD3 agrees at 12 bases. This CDR3 comprises 20 residues. Germline values: CDR1 GEAIGNYY, CDR2 EKD. The CDR3 protein is CARDTVLGDTDSWDTRQMFF. The CDR3 coding sequence is TGTGCCCGTGACACCGTACTGGGGGATACCGACTCCTGGGACACCCGACAGATGTTTTTC.

As for this clone: TCRdb shows a much larger clone's protein in place of this DNA's translation, and the two differ at residue 13, likely through a read error; the protein shown is translated from the DNA. The chain couples TRDV2 to TRDJ1, with TRDD2 matching 9 bases. V gave up 3 bases and J gave up 2 bases; unmatched junction bases: 18. CDR1 is GEAIGNYY, CDR2 EKD, per germline. There are 19 residues in the CDR3. The CDR3 bases are TGTGCCTGTGACTCCCTTCCTACTGAACTGGGGTCCAAGACCGATAAACTCATCTTT. Translation: CACDSLPTELGSKTDKLIF.

As regards this clone: TCRdb pairs this DNA with a much larger clone's protein that differs at residue 8, likely a read error; the protein shown was translated from the DNA. The V and J genes are TRDV2 and TRDJ1; no reliable D call. V dropped 1 base and J dropped 1 base, with 15 bases sitting between them. This CDR3 spans 16 amino acids. Per germline, CDR1 GEAIGNYY and CDR2 EKD. CDR3 sequence reads: CACDTLGREPTDKLIF. The CDR3 nucleotides read TGTGCCTGTGACACTCTTGGAAGGGAGCCCACCGATAAACTCATCTTT.

This clone was seen more than once but under ten times. Given a much more abundant clone one base away, this may be a read error. Other DNA sequences in the sample encode the same CDR3. CDR3 in amino acids: CACDTGGFLPNSWDTRQMFF. For the CDR3, the DNA is TGTGCCTGCGACACCGGGGGGTTTCTCCCGAACTCCTGGGACACCCGACAGATGTTTTTC. The chain recombines TRDV2 with TRDJ3, with D possibly being TRDD3 (5 bases). Germline CDR1 and CDR2: GEAIGNYY and EKD. The CDR3 contains 20 residues.

This clone rates as large (0.1 to 1%). The same CDR3 arises from other DNA sequences in this sample as well. The V call is TRDV2, the J call TRDJ1, with 9 nucleotides matching TRDD3. CDR1 and CDR2 from the germline V gene are GEAIGNYY and EKD. J was trimmed by 5 bases and V by 6 bases; bases with no gene match: 9. This CDR3 has 14 residues. CDR3 residues: CACSYWGKKDKLIF. In DNA form, the CDR3 reads TGTGCCTGTTCATACTGGGGGAAAAAGGATAAACTCATCTTT.

This clone has just a few counts. The likely explanation is a read error, given a far larger clone one base away. The same CDR3 arises from other DNA sequences in this sample as well. The rearrangement joins TRDV2 to TRDJ1, with 9 bases aligning to TRDD2. Germline loops: CDR1 GEAIGNYY, CDR2 EKD. The CDR3 sequence is 19 residues long. In DNA form, the CDR3 reads TGTGCCTGTGACTCCCTTCCTACTGAACTGGGGTCCAACACTGATAAACTCATCTTT. Translation gives CACDSLPTELGSNTDKLIF.

This clone was counted only a few times. Given a far larger clone just one base away, this is likely a sequencing read error. CDR3 sequence: CACDELGELDKLIF. Written as DNA, the CDR3 is TGTGCCTGTGACGAACTGGGGGAGCTCGATAAACTCATCTTT. The chain links TRDV2 to TRDJ1, with 9 positions matching TRDD3. This CDR3 is built from 14 residues. CDR1 is GEAIGNYY, CDR2 EKD, per germline. Germline trimming cut 3 bases from V and 4 bases from J; bases unmatched to any gene: 5.

This clone is medium-sized within its sample. This chain joins TRDV2 and TRDJ1; 9 bases are shared with TRDD3. The CDR3 covers 19 residues. Losses at the gene ends were 0 bases for V and 1 base for J; bases not matched to a gene: 14. From germline, CDR1 is GEAIGNYY and CDR2 EKD. CDR3 residues: CACDTVTGGLSTPTDKLIF. For the CDR3, the DNA is TGTGCCTGTGACACCGTAACTGGGGGACTCTCAACGCCCACCGATAAACTCATCTTT.

This chain's CDR3 is CACDDLLGDRSRGTDKLIF. CDR3 DNA: TGTGCCTGTGACGATCTACTGGGGGATAGATCCCGTGGGACCGATAAACTCATCTTT. This rearrangement joins TRDV2 to TRDJ1; TRDD3 aligns across 11 bases. Germline trimming cut 3 bases from V and 2 bases from J; bases unmatched to any gene: 16. CDR1 and CDR2 from the germline V gene are GEAIGNYY and EKD. The CDR3 totals 19 residues.

This clone is labeled as medium-sized. The V and J genes are TRDV2 and TRDJ1, with D tentatively TRDD3 (6 bases). The V end was cut by 2 bases, the J end by 0 bases, with 30 bases between. The germline V gene encodes CDR1 GEAIGNYY and CDR2 EKD. CDR3 length: 21 amino acids. The CDR3 nucleotides read TGTGCCTGTGACAGAGTACTGGGTTCTCCGTCGTTTCCCTCGTACACCGATAAACTCATCTTT. This translates into CACDRVLGSPSFPSYTDKLIF.

Of note for this clone: TCRdb has a much larger clone's protein, which differs at residue 9 from the translation of this DNA, likely because of a read error; what is shown is the protein translated from the DNA. The rearrangement uses TRDV2 and TRDJ1; 9 bases agree with TRDD3. The CDR3 has 15 amino acids. Germline V gene lookup returns CDR1 GEAIGNYY and CDR2 EKD. V lost 2 bases, J lost 4 bases, and 7 bases stayed unmatched. DNA of the CDR3: TGTGCCTGTGACAACCTGGGGGATCGGGACGATAAACTCATCTTT. As protein: CACDNLGDRDDKLIF.

As for this clone: A far larger clone is off by one base, so a read error is likely. Other DNA sequences within the sample encode an identical CDR3. The rearrangement uses TRDV2 and TRDJ1, with 13 bases that match TRDD3. CDR3 length equals 21 residues. In germline, CDR1 is GEAIGNYY, CDR2 EKD. DNA of the CDR3: TGCGCCTGTGACCCTCTCAGAAGCTTTACTGGGGGATACGCTTCCACCGATAAACTCATCTTT. Its protein product is CACDPLRSFTGGYASTDKLIF.

This clone occurred a few times. A read error is likely here: a far larger clone is one base away. Other DNA sequences within the sample encode an identical CDR3. This chain links TRDV2 with TRDJ1, with 7 nucleotides matching TRDD3. V lost 1 base to trimming and J lost 0 bases; unmatched junction nucleotides: 10. Germline-derived CDR1 and CDR2 are GEAIGNYY and EKD. CDR3 length: 17 amino acids. CDR3 region: CACDTLLGDTYTDKLIF. The CDR3, as DNA: TGTGCCTGTGACACGTTGTTGGGGGACACGTACACCGATAAACTCATCTTT.

About this clone: This may come from a read error, since a much larger clone is one base off. This chain connects TRDV2 to TRDJ1; D is perhaps TRDD3 (6 bases). Germline CDR1 reads GEAIGNYY; CDR2 reads EKD. This CDR3 spans 15 amino acids. In DNA form, the CDR3 reads TGTGCCTGTGGCACCTTAACTGGGTGGACCGATAAACTCATCTTT. Translated, it gives CACGTLTGWTDKLIF.

This clone was recorded a few times. A far larger clone lies a single base away; this is likely a read error. The sample carries other DNA sequences with the same CDR3. The chain combines TRDV2 with TRDJ1, with TRDD3 matching over 13 bases. Germline V gene data show CDR1 as GEAIGNYY and CDR2 as EKD. The CDR3 is 19 amino acids. CDR3 in DNA: TGCGCCTGTGACGCGGTCCGTACTGGGGGATACGGTTGGGCCGATAAACTCATCTTT. Translation gives CACDAVRTGGYGWADKLIF.

Comments on this clone: This DNA translates differently at residue 13 from the TCRdb protein, which is that of a much larger clone; a read error is likely, and the protein shown is the DNA's own translation. This chain connects TRDV2 to TRDJ1, with 12 nucleotides matching TRDD3. Per germline, CDR1 GEAIGNYY and CDR2 EKD. The CDR3 totals 19 residues. V gave up 0 bases and J gave up 2 bases; unmatched junction bases: 12. The CDR3 bases are TGTGCCTGTGACACCGTGTCTACTGGGGGATACTTGAAAACCGATAAACTCATCTTT. It is translated as CACDTVSTGGYLKTDKLIF.

This clone occurred a few times. The rearrangement links TRDV2 to TRDJ1; 12 bases are shared with TRDD3. The V segment lost 0 bases and the J segment 2 bases; nucleotides outside the gene matches: 12. The CDR3 has 19 amino acids. Germline CDR1 reads GEAIGNYY; CDR2 reads EKD. The CDR3 DNA reads TGTGCCTGTGACACCGTGGGGACTGGGGGATACTTGGAAACCGATAAACTCATCTTT. Translated, it gives CACDTVGTGGYLETDKLIF.

With regard to this clone: A read error likely explains this, since a far larger clone differs by one base. In the same sample, other DNA sequences code for this CDR3. This rearrangement joins TRDV2 to TRDJ1, with TRDD2 matching 9 bases. Germline trimming cut 3 bases from V and 0 bases from J; bases unmatched to any gene: 16. This CDR3 comprises 19 residues. The germline V gene has CDR1 GEAIGNYY and CDR2 EKD. The CDR3 sequence is CACDSLPTELGSNTDKLIF. DNA for the CDR3: TGTGCCTGTGACTCCCTTCCTACTGAACTAGGGTCCAACACCGATAAACTCATCTTT.

This clone ranks as large (0.1 to 1%). This sample includes further DNA sequences coding for the same CDR3. The chain recombines TRDV2 with TRDJ3; 7 nucleotides agree with TRDD3. The CDR3 spans 20 residues. Germline V gives CDR1 GEAIGNYY, CDR2 EKD. V lost 0 bases, J lost 10 bases, and 20 bases stayed unmatched. The CDR3 DNA is TGTGCCTGTGACACCTTGGATACGACGGGTCGACGGGACGGAACCCGACAGATGTTTTTC. Its translation: CACDTLDTTGRRDGTRQMFF.

Concerning this clone itself: A read error likely explains why the TCRdb protein, taken from a much larger clone, differs from this DNA's translation at residue 15; the protein shown is translated from the DNA. The chain has TRDV2 and TRDJ1; 11 bases are a match to TRDD3. Germline loops: CDR1 GEAIGNYY, CDR2 EKD. This CDR3 has 17 residues. CDR3 protein: CACDTLLGDTYTDKPIF. CDR3 nucleotides: TGTGCCTGTGACACGTTGTTGGGGGATACGTACACCGATAAACCCATCTTT.